This T cell receptor beta chain was recorded in a study of T cells in Graves' hyperthyroidism and ophthalmopathy. The CDR3 contains 13 residues. Germline V gene data show CDR1 as LNHDA and CDR2 as SQIVND (reference sequence). V lost 1 base and J 5 bases, leaving 8 bases between the germline ends. This clonotype appeared many times. The antigen is unknown. RNA transcripts served as the template for amplifying TCR beta CDR3 regions. A first-round RT-PCR of the TCR CDR3 used the HTBI primer set. MiXCR was run by TCRdb on the multiplex PCR reads, yielding one entry per CDR3 protein. The data contain around 620,000 distinct CDR3 sequences, 46% of them singletons. The study excluded patients with uncontrolled infection, other autoimmune disease, pregnancy or lactation. Diagnosing involved the use of clinical symptoms, serum thyroxine and TRAb, thyroid ultrasound and orbital computed tomography. Regarding the study as a whole: Ophthalmopathy onset followed model prediction by a median approximately six months.

Input material: peripheral blood or thyroid tissue (not recorded which). This chain uses TRBV19 with TRBJ1-1; no definite D call. This sequence was found in an adult woman with Graves' disease, either hyperthyroidism or ophthalmopathy (not recorded which). In DNA, the CDR3 is TGTGCCAGTAGTATAGGCAGGTGGACTGAAGCTTTCTTT. Protein sequence: CASSIGRWTEAFF. Full variable domain (rest looked up from reference TRBV19 and TRBJ1-1): DGGITQSPKYLFRKEGQNVTLSCEQNLNHDAMYWYRQDPGQGLRLIYYSQIVNDFQKGDIAEGYSVSREKKESFPLTVTSAQKNPTAFYLCASSIGRWTEAFFGQGTRLTVV.